These 11 T cell receptor beta chains share one sample of origin, sequenced in a study of blood T cell repertoires in COVID-19. Profiled with immunoSEQ multiplex PCR; TCRdb holds only in-frame clones, not every one. The sample lists around 200,000 clones, about 91% seen once, with over 9% in the top ten. Sequenced: PBMCs or T cells enriched from blood (not recorded which). The source is a man aged 18 to 30 with acute COVID-19.

The rearrangement uses TRBV10-2 and TRBJ2-7, with 13 bases that match TRBD2. The V and J ends lost 7 bases and 3 bases, in that order; junction bases with no gene match: 15. In germline, CDR1 is WSHSY, CDR2 SAAADI. The CDR3 sequence is 18 residues long. The CDR3, as DNA: TGCGCCAGCACTGGACTAGCGGGAGCAATCGGACGGGGCTACGAGCAGTACTTC. Protein: CASTGLAGAIGRGYEQYF.

The chain carries TRBV5-1 and TRBJ2-5; 8 bases map to TRBD1. The V gene end was trimmed by 4 bases and the J gene end by 5 bases; junction bases not matched to a gene: 10. CDR3 length: 15 residues. Germline lookup yields CDR1 SGHRS and CDR2 YFSETQ. The CDR3 reads CASSATGGGRETQYF. CDR3 DNA: TGCGCCAGCAGCGCAACAGGGGGAGGTCGGGAGACCCAGTACTTC.

V usage is TRBV6-1 and J usage is TRBJ2-2; no clear D. This CDR3 has 15 amino acids. Germline V CDR1 and CDR2: MNHNS, SASEGT. Between the trimmed V and J ends, which lost 3 bases and 3 bases, there was a span of 11 bases. The CDR3 here is CASSDVRGDTGELFF. The CDR3 DNA is TGTGCCAGCAGTGACGTCCGCGGCGACACCGGGGAGCTGTTTTTT.

This rearrangement joins TRBV13 to TRBJ2-1; 10 nucleotides align to TRBD1. With V trimmed by 5 bases and J by 2 bases, 9 bases remained unmatched. The CDR3 runs to 17 residues. CDR1 and CDR2 (germline): PRHDT, FYEKMQ (reference sequence). The CDR3 is CASSTTPGTGAYNEQFF. DNA for the CDR3: TGTGCCAGCAGCACAACTCCCGGGACAGGGGCCTACAATGAGCAGTTCTTC.

The V gene is TRBV6-4, the J gene TRBJ2-3; TRBD2 agrees at 13 bases. The V gene end was trimmed by 5 bases and the J gene end by 2 bases; junction bases not matched to a gene: 7. The CDR3 is 17 residues long. The germline V gene has CDR1 MRHNA and CDR2 SNTAGT. CDR3 nucleotides: TGTGCCAGCAGTCCGGGACTAGCGGGATCCTCCACAGATACGCAGTATTTT. Translated, it gives CASSPGLAGSSTDTQYF.

This chain links TRBV6-4 with TRBJ1-4; D is perhaps TRBD1 (5 bases). The CDR3 length is 16 residues. V dropped 6 bases and J dropped 2 bases, with 16 bases sitting between them. Germline V CDR1 and CDR2: MRHNA, SNTAGT. DNA for the CDR3: TGTGCCAGCAGCCGTTTCGGGGGACGTACTAATGAAAAACTGTTTTTT. This translates into CASSRFGGRTNEKLFF.

The chain carries TRBV5-1 and TRBJ1-6; 7 bases line up with TRBD1. The CDR3 has 14 residues. CDR1 is SGHRS, CDR2 YFSETQ, per germline. The ends lost 5 bases at V and 6 bases at J; junction bases unmatched: 5. The chain's CDR3 is CASSTTGSNSPLHF. CDR3 DNA sequence: TGCGCCAGCAGTACGACAGGGTCTAATTCACCCCTCCACTTT.

The chain employs TRBV12-3 or TRBV12-4 and TRBJ2-1, with TRBD2 matching 9 bases. Trimming at V came to 5 bases and at J to 15 bases, leaving 5 bases not matched to a gene. The CDR3 length is 11 residues. CDR3 region: CASSGGGGAFF. CDR3 coding DNA: TGTGCCAGCAGTGGCGGGGGGGGTGCGTTCTTC.

This clone has more than one count but fewer than ten. V is TRBV25-1 and J is TRBJ1-3; a possible D gene is TRBD1 (5 bases). The CDR3 extends over 16 amino acids. Per the germline V gene, CDR1 is MGHDK and CDR2 is SYGVNS. The V end lost 10 bases, the J end lost 4 bases, and 23 bases lay between the germline ends. The CDR3 DNA reads TGTGCCACCACGGGTGATTGGGGCGGTACGGGAAACACCATATATTTT. Protein product: CATTGDWGGTGNTIYF.

The V and J genes are TRBV19 and TRBJ2-7, with a possible D match to TRBD1 (5 bases). V gave up 4 bases and J gave up 5 bases, with 18 bases separating them. The CDR3 covers 15 residues. Germline V CDR1 and CDR2: LNHDA, SQIVND (reference sequence). The CDR3 DNA is TGTGCCAGTAGTAGCGTAGGCAGGGCCACGGACGAGCAGTACTTC. Protein product: CASSSVGRATDEQYF.

Only one count was recorded for this clone. The chain combines TRBV11-3 with TRBJ2-7; no clear D gene. Germline loops: CDR1 SGHNT, CDR2 YENEEA. V gave up 2 bases and J gave up 0 bases, with 11 bases separating them. The CDR3 is 15 amino acids. CDR3 nucleotide sequence: TGTGCCAGCAGCTTATTCTTGTCGGTCTCCTACGAGCAGTACTTC. Encoded protein: CASSLFLSVSYEQYF.